These 10 T cell receptor beta chains were sequenced from one sample in a study of blood T cell repertoires in COVID-19. Sequenced by immunoSEQ multiplex PCR; TCRdb stores in-frame clones only, minus some. This sample carries a few hundred thousand clones, roughly 80% of them seen once, and the ten largest clones take under 1.5%. Sequencing was done on a sample of PBMCs or T cells enriched from blood (not recorded which). The receptors were gathered from a woman in her thirties or forties with acute COVID-19.

Note on this clone: This same CDR3 is encoded by further DNA sequences in the sample. The chain carries TRBV5-4 and TRBJ2-5; 12 nucleotides agree with TRBD2. Germline CDR1 SGHNT, CDR2 YYREEE (reference sequence). This CDR3 has 15 residues. V shed 0 bases, J shed 3 bases, and the junction held 0 bases outside the gene matches. CDR3 in amino acids: CASSLGLAGEETQYF. CDR3 DNA: TGTGCCAGCAGCTTGGGACTAGCGGGGGAAGAGACCCAGTACTTC. Together with reference TRBV5-4 and TRBJ2-5, the CDR3 gives the full variable domain: ETGVTQSPTHLIKTRGQQVTLRCSSQSGHNTVSWYQQALGQGPQFIFQYYREEENGRGNFPPRFSGLQFPNYSSELNVNALELDDSALYLCASSLGLAGEETQYFGPGTRLLVL.

The V call is TRBV6-5, the J call TRBJ1-4; D is unresolved. CDR1 MNHEY and CDR2 SVGAGI come from the germline V gene. Between the trimmed V and J ends, which lost 0 bases and 4 bases, there was a span of 9 bases. The CDR3 is 15 amino acids. The CDR3, as DNA: TGTGCCAGCAGTTACTCTACGCGAAGTAATGAAAAACTGTTTTTT. Translating gives CASSYSTRSNEKLFF.

V usage is TRBV30 and J usage is TRBJ2-6; D uncertain. Germline CDR1 is GTSNPN and CDR2 is SVGIG (reference sequence). Between the trimmed V and J ends, which lost 5 bases and 0 bases, there was a span of 11 bases. CDR3 length equals 15 residues. The CDR3: CAWGKQSSGANVLTF. DNA of the CDR3: TGTGCCTGGGGAAAACAGAGCTCTGGGGCCAACGTCCTGACTTTC.

The gene calls are TRBV10-3 and TRBJ2-7; TRBD1 might be the D (6 bases). CDR1 and CDR2 from the germline V gene are ENHRY and SYGVKD. This CDR3 spans 13 amino acids. Trimming removed 4 bases from V and 11 bases from J, with 18 bases in between. For the CDR3, the DNA is TGTGCCATCAGTGGCCGGACAGAAGTAATCGAGTACTTC. Protein product: CAISGRTEVIEYF.

V gene TRBV7-2 combines with J gene TRBJ1-1; TRBD1 is a possible D gene (6 bases). The germline gives CDR1 SGHTA, CDR2 FQGNSA. V lost 1 base, J lost 1 base, and 7 bases lay in between. CDR3 length equals 14 residues. The CDR3 is CASSLETGNTEAFF. CDR3 nucleotide sequence: TGTGCCAGCAGCTTAGAGACAGGGAACACTGAAGCTTTCTTT.

J is TRBJ1-5 and V is TRBV18, with D unresolved. The CDR3 is 15 amino acids. Germline CDR1 and CDR2: KGHSH and LQKENI. With 3 bases removed from V and 0 bases from J, the gap between germline ends came to 9 bases. Here the CDR3 reads CASSPGQSSNQPQHF. In nucleotides, the CDR3 is TGTGCCAGCTCACCGGGCCAGTCTAGCAATCAGCCCCAGCATTTT.

The chain is built from TRBV11-2 and TRBJ2-5, with D perhaps matching TRBD1 (6 bases). Trimming stripped 3 bases from V and 2 bases from J, with 13 bases between. The germline gives CDR1 SGHAT, CDR2 FQNNGV. This CDR3 has 15 residues. CDR3 DNA sequence: TGTGCCAGCAGCTTCTTCACAGGGACACAAGAGACCCAGTACTTC. Translating gives CASSFFTGTQETQYF. The full variable domain, in which reference TRBV11-2 and TRBJ2-5 provide the parts outside the CDR3, is EAGVAQSPRYKIIEKRQSVAFWCNPISGHATLYWYQQILGQGPKLLIQFQNNGVVDDSQLPKDRFSAERLKGVDSTLKIQPAKLEDSAVYLCASSFFTGTQETQYFGPGTRLLVL.

The V gene is TRBV3-1 (or the pseudogene TRBV3-2), the J gene TRBJ2-2; TRBD2 agrees at 13 bases. Per germline, CDR1 LGHDT and CDR2 YNNKEL (reference sequence). This CDR3 region has 17 residues. V shed 4 bases and J 4 bases; nucleotides not matched to a gene: 6. In DNA form, the CDR3 reads TGTGCCAGCAGCCGGGGACTAGCGGGGTTTAGCACCGGGGAGCTGTTTTTT. Translation gives CASSRGLAGFSTGELFF.

The V and J genes are TRBV6-5 and TRBJ2-1; 9 bases map to TRBD2. The junction had 6 bases not matched to a gene; V was cut back by 2 bases and J by 4 bases. Germline CDR1 reads MNHEY; CDR2 reads SVGAGI. The CDR3 sequence is 16 residues long. The CDR3 bases are TGTGCCAGCAGTTACGACAGGCGGGGGGGGTACAATGAGCAGTTCTTC. It translates to CASSYDRRGGYNEQFF.

In its sample, this clone was seen a few times. The genes are TRBV5-1 and TRBJ1-1; weak D call: TRBD1 (5 bases). Trimming removed 5 bases from V and 2 bases from J, with 19 bases in between. Per germline, CDR1 SGHRS and CDR2 YFSETQ. The CDR3 contains 16 residues. Here the CDR3 DNA reads TGCGCCAGCAGGGGCGGGGGAGACACTAGAAACACTGAAGCTTTCTTT. Residues: CASRGGGDTRNTEAFF.